Presented here are 6 T cell receptor beta chains from one specimen sequenced in a study of cytomegalovirus exposure and HLA in healthy donors. The primer mix had 60 Vbeta and 13 Jbeta primers. Here immunoSEQ multiplex PCR was the method, and the copy in TCRdb shows in-frame clones only, minus some. Its clone listing holds roughly 55,000 clones. The sequenced material came from PBMCs. The receptors come from a man over 45 in good health and CMV-seropositive.

The rearrangement joins TRBV10-3 to TRBJ2-7; 7 bases are shared with TRBD1. The CDR3 loop spans 11 amino acids. CDR1 and CDR2 from the germline V gene are ENHRY and SYGVKD. CDR3 sequence reads: CTAGQVYEQYF. CDR3 bases: TGTACCGCCGGACAGGTTTACGAGCAGTACTTC.

As concerns this clone: Different DNA sequences within this sample yield the same CDR3. The genes are TRBV11-2 and TRBJ1-3; no clear D gene. Germline CDR1 reads SGHAT; CDR2 reads FQNNGV. CDR3 size: 15 residues. The V gene lost 0 bases and the J gene lost 0 bases, with 6 bases spanning the gap. In nucleotides, the CDR3 is TGTGCCAGCAGCTTAGAGCCAGGCTCTGGAAACACCATATATTTT. This sequence encodes CASSLEPGSGNTIYF.

The V call is TRBV7-8, the J call TRBJ1-5; no definite D call. This CDR3 is built from 17 residues. Deletions cut 1 base from V and 2 bases from J, with 15 bases between. In germline, CDR1 is SGHVS, CDR2 FQNEAQ. As DNA, the CDR3 is TGTGCCAGCAGCTTAGGGGGAGGCAGGCAGGGCAATCAGCCCCAGCATTTT. Translated, it gives CASSLGGGRQGNQPQHF.

V gene TRBV19 combines with J gene TRBJ2-7; TRBD1 matches 7 bases. The V gene end was trimmed by 9 bases and the J gene end by 0 bases; junction bases not matched to a gene: 5. The germline CDR1 and CDR2 sequences are LNHDA and SQIVND (reference sequence). The CDR3 has 13 residues. Here the CDR3 DNA reads TGTGCCAGCTCGGGACAGAACTCCTACGAGCAGTACTTC. The encoded protein is CASSGQNSYEQYF.

CDR3 sequence: CASSYEGAPAEAFF. In DNA, the CDR3 is TGTGCCAGCAGTTACGAGGGGGCGCCCGCTGAAGCTTTCTTT. The chain combines TRBV6-5 with TRBJ1-1, with TRBD1 matching 7 bases. V was pared by 2 bases and J by 6 bases, with 6 bases of the junction left unmatched. In germline, CDR1 is MNHEY, CDR2 SVGAGI. The length of the CDR3 is 14 residues.

The V call is TRBV25-1, the J call TRBJ2-1; a weak D match, TRBD2 (6 bases). The CDR3 is 15 residues long. V lost 3 bases, J lost 3 bases, and 12 bases lay in between. Germline assignment: CDR1 MGHDK and CDR2 SYGVNS. CDR3 residues: CASSEVLTSYNEQFF. CDR3 sequence (DNA): TGTGCCAGCAGTGAGGTCCTGACTAGCTACAATGAGCAGTTCTTC. The variable domain in full, with the rest retrieved from reference TRBV25-1 and TRBJ2-1, is EADIYQTPRYLVIGTGKKITLECSQTMGHDKMYWYQQDPGMELHLIHYSYGVNSTEKGDLSSESTVSRIRTEHFPLTLESARPSHTSQYLCASSEVLTSYNEQFFGPGTRLTVL.